This T cell receptor beta chain was sequenced for a study of T cell responses to AZD1222 COVID-19 vaccine. Findings and limits, study-wide: White British people made up most donors, females outnumbered males, and clonal diversity was possibly underestimated.

Produced via immunoSEQ multiplex PCR; TCRdb's table is partial and in-frame only. The profile shows around 83,000 clones, around 86% of them singletons. There are 14 residues in the CDR3. Germline V gives CDR1 SGHRS, CDR2 YFSETQ. The ends were cut back, 4 bases at V and 0 bases at J, with 9 bases in the middle. Note on this clone: Its target is not known.

The sequenced sample was peripheral blood, obtained on day 0 of AZD1222 vaccination. The rearrangement links TRBV5-1 to TRBJ2-3; D call uncertain. The clonotype was recovered from an adult in good health. This chain's CDR3 is CASSRTISTDTQYF. DNA of the CDR3: TGCGCCAGCAGCCGGACCATTAGCACAGATACGCAGTATTTT.